This T cell receptor (beta chain) was recovered during a study of technical replicates of blood from a handful of donors. Trimming took off 6 bases at V and 8 bases at J, with 19 bases between the two ends. Germline V lookup: CDR1 MDHEN, CDR2 SYDVKM. The CDR3 length is 14 residues. Generated by immunoSEQ multiplex PCR, the TCRdb table keeps only in-frame clones and is missing some. This sample has about 73,000 clones, with about 92% found just once. The sequence derives from a human donor in good health. V usage is TRBV28 and J usage is TRBJ1-1; D unclear. Sequencing was carried out using T cells isolated from PBMCs. In DNA, the CDR3 is TGTGCCAGCAGCGAAATCCCGGGATATAAGGAAGCTTTCTTT. Translated: CASSEIPGYKEAFF.